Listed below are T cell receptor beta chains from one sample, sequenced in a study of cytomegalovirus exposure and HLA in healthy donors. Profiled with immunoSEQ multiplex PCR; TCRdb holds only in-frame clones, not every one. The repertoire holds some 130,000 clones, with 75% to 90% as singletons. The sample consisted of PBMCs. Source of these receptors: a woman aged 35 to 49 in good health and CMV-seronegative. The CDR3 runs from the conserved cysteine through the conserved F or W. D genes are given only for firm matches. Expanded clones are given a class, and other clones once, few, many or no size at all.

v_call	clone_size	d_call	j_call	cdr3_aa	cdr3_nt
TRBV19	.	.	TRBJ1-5	CASSILDRSGQPQHF	TGTGCCAGTAGTATCTTGGACAGAAGCGGTCAGCCCCAGCATTTT
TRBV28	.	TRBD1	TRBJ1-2	CASTMGQGIYGYTF	TGTGCCAGCACCATGGGACAGGGGATCTATGGCTACACCTTC
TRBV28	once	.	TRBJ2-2	CASSWQNTGELFF	TGTGCCAGCAGTTGGCAGAACACCGGGGAGCTGTTTTTT
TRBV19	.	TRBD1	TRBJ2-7	CASTGQGAYEQYF	TGTGCCAGTACCGGGCAGGGGGCCTACGAGCAGTACTTC
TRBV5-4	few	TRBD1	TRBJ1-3	CASSFKLARGPGDTIYF	TGTGCCAGCAGCTTTAAGTTGGCCAGGGGGCCAGGAGACACCATATATTTT
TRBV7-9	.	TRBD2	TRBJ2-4	CASSRGETTAKNIQYF	TGTGCCAGCAGCCGGGGGGAGACTACAGCCAAAAACATTCAGTACTTC
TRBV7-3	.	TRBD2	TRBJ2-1	CASSLTSGFGNEQFF	TGTGCCAGCAGCTTAACTAGCGGGTTTGGGAATGAGCAGTTCTTC
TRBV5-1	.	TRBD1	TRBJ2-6	CASSLGQGASGANVLTF	TGCGCCAGCAGCTTGGGACAGGGGGCAAGTGGGGCCAACGTCCTGACTTTC
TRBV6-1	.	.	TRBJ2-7	CASSEAPGFSVGYF	TGTGCCAGCAGTGAAGCGCCAGGGTTCTCAGTTGGGTACTTC
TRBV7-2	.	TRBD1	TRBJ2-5	CASSHSGGPETQYF	TGTGCCAGCAGCCACTCAGGGGGTCCAGAGACCCAGTACTTC
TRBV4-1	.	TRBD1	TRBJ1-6	CASQTGQGNNSPLHF	TGCGCCAGCCAAACCGGACAGGGCAATAATTCACCCCTCCACTTT
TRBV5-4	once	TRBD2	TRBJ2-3	CASSLGLAFVGADTQYF	TGTGCCAGCAGCCTGGGACTAGCTTTCGTTGGAGCAGATACGCAGTATTTT
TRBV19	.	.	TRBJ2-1	CASSPSYNEQFF	TGTGCCAGTAGTCCTTCCTACAATGAGCAGTTCTTC
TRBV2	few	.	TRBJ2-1	CASFQGSEFF	TGTGCCAGCTTCCAGGGTTCCGAGTTCTTC
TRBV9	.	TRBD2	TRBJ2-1	CASSPTSGAYNEQFF	TGTGCCAGCAGCCCGACTAGCGGGGCCTACAATGAGCAGTTCTTC
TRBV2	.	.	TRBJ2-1	CASLGGSGEQFF	TGTGCCAGCCTTGGGGGTAGCGGCGAGCAGTTCTTC